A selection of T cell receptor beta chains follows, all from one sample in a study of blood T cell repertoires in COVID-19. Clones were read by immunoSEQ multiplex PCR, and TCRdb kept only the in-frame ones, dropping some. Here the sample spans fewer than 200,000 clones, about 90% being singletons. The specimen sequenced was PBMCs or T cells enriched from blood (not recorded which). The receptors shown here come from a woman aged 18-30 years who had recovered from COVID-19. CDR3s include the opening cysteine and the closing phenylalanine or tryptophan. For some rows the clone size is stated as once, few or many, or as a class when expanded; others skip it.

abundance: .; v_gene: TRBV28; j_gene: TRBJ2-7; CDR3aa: CASRRGQASYEQYF
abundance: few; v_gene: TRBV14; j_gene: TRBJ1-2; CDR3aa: CASGGLLEPGYTF
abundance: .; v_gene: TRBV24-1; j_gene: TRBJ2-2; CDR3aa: CATSSRTGTVGELFF
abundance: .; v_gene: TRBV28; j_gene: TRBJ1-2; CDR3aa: CASSPGEGYGYTF
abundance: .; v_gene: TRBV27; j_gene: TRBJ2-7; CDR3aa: CASRGLAGTSSYEQYF
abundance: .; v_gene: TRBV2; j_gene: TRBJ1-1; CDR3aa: CASRATGGITEAFF
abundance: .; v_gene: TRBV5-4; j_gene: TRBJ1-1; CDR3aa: CASSSTGTGRNTEAFF
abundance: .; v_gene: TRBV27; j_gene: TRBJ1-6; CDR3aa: CASSSRLASSYNSPLHF
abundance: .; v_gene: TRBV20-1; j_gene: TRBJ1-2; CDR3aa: CSARDDSYTF
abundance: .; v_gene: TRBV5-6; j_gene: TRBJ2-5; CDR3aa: CASSLAEEGPKETQYF
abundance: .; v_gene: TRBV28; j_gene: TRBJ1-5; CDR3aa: CASQSGNQPQHF
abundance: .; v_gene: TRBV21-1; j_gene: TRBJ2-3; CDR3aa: CASSSLELAGGPGDTQYF
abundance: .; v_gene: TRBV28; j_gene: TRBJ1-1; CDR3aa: CASRDWTQNTEAFF
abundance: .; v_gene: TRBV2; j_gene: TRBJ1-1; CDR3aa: CASSPRTDTEAFF
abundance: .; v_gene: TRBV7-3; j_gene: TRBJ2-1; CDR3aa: CASSFGTSGREGGNEQFF